This TCR beta chain was documented in a study of CD8+CD57+ T cells in acquired aplastic anemia. Study-wide background: The DNA of sorted CD4+ and CD8+ cells averaged around 3 ug.

Sequencing was done on patients that had shown CD8+CD57+ cell expansion by flow cytometry. This clonotype was detected ten times or more. What it recognizes is unknown. CDR3 size: 13 residues. Germline CDR1 and CDR2: SGHRS and YFSETQ. V was pared by 1 base and J by 1 base, with 5 bases between. The template for TCR beta VDJ and CDR3 sequence profiling was genomic DNA. TCRdb processed the reads anew with MiXCR; each CDR3 protein has one entry. Of some 140,000 distinct CDR3 sequences in the sample, over 50% were seen once. Whole-study results and caveats: Simpson's diversity of CD8+ cells was not significantly different in patients compared with controls.

This TCR was sampled from a human donor with aplastic anemia. Sequences were obtained from sorted CD4+, CD8+, or CD8+CD57+ T cells (not recorded which) from PBMCs. This rearrangement joins TRBV5-1 to TRBJ1-1; no definite D call. This CDR3 is CASSLTPNTEAFF. The CDR3 DNA reads TGCGCCAGCAGCTTGACACCGAACACTGAAGCTTTCTTT. Supplemented by reference TRBV5-1 and TRBJ1-1, the full variable domain reads KAGVTQTPRYLIKTRGQQVTLSCSPISGHRSVSWYQQTPGQGLQFLFEYFSETQRNKGNFPGRFSGRQFSNSRSEMNVSTLELGDSALYLCASSLTPNTEAFFGQGTRLTVV.